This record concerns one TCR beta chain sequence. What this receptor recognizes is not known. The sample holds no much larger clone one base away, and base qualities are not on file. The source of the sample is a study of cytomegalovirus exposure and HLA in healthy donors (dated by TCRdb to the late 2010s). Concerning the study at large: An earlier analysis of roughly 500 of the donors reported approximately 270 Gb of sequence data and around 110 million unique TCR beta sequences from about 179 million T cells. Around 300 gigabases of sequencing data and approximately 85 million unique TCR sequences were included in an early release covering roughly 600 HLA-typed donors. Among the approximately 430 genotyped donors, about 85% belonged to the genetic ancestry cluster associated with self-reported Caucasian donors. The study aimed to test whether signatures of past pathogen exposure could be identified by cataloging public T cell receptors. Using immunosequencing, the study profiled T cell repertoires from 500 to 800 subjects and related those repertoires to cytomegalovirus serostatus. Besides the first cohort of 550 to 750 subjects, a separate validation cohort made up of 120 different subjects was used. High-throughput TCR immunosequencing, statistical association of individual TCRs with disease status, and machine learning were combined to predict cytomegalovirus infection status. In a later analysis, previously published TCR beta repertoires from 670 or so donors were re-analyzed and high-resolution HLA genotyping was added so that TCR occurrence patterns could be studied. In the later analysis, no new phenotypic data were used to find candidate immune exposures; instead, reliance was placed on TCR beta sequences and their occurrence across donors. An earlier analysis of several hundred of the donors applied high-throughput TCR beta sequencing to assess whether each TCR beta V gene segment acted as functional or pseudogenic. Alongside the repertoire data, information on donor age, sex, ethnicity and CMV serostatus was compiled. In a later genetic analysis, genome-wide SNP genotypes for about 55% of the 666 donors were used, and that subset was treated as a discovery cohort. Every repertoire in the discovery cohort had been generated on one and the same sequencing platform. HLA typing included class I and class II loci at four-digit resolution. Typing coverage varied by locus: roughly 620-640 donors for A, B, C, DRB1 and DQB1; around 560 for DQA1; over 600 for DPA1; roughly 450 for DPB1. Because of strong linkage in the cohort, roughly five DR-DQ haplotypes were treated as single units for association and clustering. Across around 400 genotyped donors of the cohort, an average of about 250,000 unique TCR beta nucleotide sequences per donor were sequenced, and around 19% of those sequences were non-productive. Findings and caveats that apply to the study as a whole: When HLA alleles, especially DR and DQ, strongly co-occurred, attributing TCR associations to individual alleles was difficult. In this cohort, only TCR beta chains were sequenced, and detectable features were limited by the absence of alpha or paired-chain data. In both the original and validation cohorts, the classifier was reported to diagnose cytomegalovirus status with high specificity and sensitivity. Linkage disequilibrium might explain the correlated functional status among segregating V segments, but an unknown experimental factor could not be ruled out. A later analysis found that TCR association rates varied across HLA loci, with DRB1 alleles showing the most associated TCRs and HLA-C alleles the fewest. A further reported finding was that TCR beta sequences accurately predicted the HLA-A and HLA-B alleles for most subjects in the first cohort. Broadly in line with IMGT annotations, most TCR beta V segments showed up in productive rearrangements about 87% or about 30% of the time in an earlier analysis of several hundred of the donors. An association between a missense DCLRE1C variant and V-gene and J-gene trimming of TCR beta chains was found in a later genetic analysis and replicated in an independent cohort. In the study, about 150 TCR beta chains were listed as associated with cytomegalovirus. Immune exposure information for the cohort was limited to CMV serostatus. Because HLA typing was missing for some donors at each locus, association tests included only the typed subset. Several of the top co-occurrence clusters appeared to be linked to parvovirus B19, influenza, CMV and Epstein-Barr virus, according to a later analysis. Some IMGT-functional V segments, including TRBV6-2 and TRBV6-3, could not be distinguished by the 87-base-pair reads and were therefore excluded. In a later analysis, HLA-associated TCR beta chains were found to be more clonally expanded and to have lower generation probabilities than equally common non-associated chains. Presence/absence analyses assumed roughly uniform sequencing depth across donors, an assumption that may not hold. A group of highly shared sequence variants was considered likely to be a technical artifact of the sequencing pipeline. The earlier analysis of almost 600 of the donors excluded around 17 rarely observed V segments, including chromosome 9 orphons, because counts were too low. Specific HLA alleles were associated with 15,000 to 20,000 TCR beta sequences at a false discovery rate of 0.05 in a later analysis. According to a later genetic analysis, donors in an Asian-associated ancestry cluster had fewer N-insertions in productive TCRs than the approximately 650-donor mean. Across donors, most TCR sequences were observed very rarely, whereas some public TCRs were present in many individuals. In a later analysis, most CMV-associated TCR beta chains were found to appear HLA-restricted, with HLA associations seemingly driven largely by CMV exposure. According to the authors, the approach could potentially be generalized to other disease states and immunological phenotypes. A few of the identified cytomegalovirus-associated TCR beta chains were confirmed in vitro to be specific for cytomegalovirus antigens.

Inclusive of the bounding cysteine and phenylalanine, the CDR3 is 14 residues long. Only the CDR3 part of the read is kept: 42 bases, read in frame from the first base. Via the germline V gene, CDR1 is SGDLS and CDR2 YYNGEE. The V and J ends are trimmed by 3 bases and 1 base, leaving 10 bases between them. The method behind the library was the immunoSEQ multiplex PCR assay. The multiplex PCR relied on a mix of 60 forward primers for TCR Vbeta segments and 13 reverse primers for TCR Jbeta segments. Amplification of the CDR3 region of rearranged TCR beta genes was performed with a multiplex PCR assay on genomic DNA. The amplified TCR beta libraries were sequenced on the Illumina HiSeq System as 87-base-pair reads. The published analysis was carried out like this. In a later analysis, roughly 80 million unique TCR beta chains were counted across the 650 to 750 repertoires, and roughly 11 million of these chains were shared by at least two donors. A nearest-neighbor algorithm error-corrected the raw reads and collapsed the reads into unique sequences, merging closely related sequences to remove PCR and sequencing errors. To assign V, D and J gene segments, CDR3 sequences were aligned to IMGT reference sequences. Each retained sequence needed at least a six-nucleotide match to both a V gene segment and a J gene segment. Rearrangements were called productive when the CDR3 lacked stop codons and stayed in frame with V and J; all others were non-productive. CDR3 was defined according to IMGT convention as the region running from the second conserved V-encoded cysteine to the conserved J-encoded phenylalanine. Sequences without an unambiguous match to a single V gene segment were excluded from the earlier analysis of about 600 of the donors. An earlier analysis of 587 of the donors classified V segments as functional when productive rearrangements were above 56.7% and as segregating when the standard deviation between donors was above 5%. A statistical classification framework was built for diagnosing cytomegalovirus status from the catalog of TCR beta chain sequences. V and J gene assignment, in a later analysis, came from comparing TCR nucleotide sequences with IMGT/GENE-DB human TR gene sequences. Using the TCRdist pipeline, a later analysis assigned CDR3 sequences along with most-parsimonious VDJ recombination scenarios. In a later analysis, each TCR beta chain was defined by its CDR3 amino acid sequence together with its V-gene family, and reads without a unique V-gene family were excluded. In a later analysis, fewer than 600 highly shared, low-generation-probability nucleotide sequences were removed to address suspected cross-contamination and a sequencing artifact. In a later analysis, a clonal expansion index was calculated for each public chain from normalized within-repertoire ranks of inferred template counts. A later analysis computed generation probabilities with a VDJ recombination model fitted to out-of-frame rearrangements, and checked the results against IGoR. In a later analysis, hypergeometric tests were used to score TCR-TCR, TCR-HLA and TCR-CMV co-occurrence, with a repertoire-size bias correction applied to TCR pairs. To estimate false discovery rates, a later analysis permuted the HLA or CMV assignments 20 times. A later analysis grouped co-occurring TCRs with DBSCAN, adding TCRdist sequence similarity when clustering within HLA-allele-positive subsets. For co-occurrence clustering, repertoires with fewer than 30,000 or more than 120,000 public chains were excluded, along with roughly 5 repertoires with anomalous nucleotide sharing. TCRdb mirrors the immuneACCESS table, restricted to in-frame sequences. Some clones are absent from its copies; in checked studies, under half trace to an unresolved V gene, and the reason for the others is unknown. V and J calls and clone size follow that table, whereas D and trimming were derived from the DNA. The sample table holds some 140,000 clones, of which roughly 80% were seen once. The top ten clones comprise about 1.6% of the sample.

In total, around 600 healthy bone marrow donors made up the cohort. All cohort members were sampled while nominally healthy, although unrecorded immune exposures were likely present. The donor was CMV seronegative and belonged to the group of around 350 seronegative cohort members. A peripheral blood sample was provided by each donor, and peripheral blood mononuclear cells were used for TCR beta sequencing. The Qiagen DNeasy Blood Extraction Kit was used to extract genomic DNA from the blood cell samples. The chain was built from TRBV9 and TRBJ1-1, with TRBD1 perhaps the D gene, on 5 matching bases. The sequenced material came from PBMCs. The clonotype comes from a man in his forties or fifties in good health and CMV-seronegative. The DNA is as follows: TGTGCCAGCAGCGATCCGGGGGGGAACACTGAAGCTTTCTTT. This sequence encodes CASSDPGGNTEAFF.